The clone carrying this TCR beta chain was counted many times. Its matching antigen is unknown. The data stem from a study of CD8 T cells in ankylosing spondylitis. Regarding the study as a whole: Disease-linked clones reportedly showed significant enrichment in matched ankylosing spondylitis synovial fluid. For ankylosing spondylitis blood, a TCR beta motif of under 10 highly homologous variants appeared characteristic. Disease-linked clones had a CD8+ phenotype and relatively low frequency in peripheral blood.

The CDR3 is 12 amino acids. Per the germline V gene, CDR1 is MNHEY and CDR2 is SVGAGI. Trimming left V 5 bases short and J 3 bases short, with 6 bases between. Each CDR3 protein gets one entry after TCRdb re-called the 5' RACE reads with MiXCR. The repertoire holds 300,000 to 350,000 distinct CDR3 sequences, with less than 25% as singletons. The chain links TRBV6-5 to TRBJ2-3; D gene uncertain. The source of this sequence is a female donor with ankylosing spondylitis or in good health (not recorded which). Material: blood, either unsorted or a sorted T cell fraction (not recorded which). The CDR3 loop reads CASSAQTDTQYF. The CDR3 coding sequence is TGTGCCAGCAGTGCTCAGACAGATACGCAGTATTTT.